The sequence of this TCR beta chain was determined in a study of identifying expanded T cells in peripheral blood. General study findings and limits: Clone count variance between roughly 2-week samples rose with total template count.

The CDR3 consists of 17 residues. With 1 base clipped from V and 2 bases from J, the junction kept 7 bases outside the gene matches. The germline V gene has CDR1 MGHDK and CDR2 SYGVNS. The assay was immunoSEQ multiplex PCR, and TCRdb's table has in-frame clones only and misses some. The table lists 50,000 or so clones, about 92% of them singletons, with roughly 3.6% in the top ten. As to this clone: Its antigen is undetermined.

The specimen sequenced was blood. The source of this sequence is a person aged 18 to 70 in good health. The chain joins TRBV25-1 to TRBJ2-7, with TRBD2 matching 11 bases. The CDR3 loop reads CASSECLAGGAPYEQYF. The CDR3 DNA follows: TGTGCCAGCAGTGAATGCCTAGCGGGAGGTGCCCCCTACGAGCAGTACTTC.